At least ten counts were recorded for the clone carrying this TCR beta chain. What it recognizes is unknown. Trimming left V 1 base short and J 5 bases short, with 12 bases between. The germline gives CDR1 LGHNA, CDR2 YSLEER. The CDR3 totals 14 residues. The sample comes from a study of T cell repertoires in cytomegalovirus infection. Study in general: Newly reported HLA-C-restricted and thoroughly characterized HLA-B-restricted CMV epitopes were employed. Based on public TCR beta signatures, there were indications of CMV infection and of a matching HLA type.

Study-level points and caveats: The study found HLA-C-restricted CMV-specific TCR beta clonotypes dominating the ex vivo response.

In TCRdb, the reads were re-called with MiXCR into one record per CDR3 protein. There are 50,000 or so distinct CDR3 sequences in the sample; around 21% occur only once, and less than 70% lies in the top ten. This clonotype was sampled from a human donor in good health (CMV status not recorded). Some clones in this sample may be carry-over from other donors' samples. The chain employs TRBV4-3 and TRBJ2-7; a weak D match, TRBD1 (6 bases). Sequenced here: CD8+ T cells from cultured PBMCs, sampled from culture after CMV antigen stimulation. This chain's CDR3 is CASSQAGPGDEQYF. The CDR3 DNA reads TGCGCCAGCAGCCAAGCTGGACCAGGGGACGAGCAGTACTTC.